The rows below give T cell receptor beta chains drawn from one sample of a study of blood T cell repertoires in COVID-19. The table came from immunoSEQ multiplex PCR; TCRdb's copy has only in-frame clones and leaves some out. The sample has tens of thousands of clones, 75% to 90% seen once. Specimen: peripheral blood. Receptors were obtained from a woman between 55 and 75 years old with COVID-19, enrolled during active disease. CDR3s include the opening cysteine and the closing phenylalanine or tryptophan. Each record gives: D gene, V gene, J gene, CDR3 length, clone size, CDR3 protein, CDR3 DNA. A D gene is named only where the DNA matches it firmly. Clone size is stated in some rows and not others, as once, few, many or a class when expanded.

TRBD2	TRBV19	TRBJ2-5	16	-	CASSIGPAGAQETQYF	TGTGCCAGTAGTATAGGACCAGCGGGGGCCCAAGAGACCCAGTACTTC
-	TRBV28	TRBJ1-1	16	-	CASTPSLSGKYTEAFF	TGTGCCAGCACCCCTTCACTCTCGGGGAAATACACTGAAGCTTTCTTT
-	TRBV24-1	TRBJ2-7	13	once	CATSNTDTYEQYF	TGTGCCACCAGTAACACTGACACCTACGAGCAGTACTTC
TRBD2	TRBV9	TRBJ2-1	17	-	CASSVGTSGTSYNEQFF	TGTGCCAGCAGCGTAGGGACTAGCGGGACGTCCTACAATGAGCAGTTCTTC
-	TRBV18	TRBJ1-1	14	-	CASSPGDLGTEAFF	TGTGCCAGCTCACCTGGCGACTTGGGCACTGAAGCTTTCTTT
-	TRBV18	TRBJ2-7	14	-	CASSPPKDTYEQYF	TGTGCCAGCTCACCACCTAAGGACACGTACGAGCAGTACTTC
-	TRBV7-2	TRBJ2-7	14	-	CASSPLGTPFEQYF	TGTGCCAGCAGCCCCTTAGGGACTCCTTTCGAGCAGTACTTC
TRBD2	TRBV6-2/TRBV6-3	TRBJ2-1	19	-	CASSYPVRGIHAGLNEQFF	TGTGCCAGCAGTTACCCCGTGCGGGGGATTCACGCAGGCCTCAATGAGCAGTTCTTC
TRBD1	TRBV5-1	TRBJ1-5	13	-	CASSWDSLEPQHF	TGCGCCAGCAGCTGGGACAGTTTAGAGCCCCAGCATTTT
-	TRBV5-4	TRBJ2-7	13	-	CASSFRGNYEQYF	TGTGCCAGCAGCTTTAGGGGGAACTACGAGCAGTACTTC
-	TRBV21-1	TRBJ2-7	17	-	CASSKYVRGLAGDEQYF	TGTGCCAGCAGCAAGTATGTCCGCGGACTAGCGGGAGACGAGCAGTACTTC
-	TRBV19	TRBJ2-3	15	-	CASSPDRPPADTQYF	TGTGCCAGTAGTCCGGACAGACCTCCAGCAGATACGCAGTATTTT